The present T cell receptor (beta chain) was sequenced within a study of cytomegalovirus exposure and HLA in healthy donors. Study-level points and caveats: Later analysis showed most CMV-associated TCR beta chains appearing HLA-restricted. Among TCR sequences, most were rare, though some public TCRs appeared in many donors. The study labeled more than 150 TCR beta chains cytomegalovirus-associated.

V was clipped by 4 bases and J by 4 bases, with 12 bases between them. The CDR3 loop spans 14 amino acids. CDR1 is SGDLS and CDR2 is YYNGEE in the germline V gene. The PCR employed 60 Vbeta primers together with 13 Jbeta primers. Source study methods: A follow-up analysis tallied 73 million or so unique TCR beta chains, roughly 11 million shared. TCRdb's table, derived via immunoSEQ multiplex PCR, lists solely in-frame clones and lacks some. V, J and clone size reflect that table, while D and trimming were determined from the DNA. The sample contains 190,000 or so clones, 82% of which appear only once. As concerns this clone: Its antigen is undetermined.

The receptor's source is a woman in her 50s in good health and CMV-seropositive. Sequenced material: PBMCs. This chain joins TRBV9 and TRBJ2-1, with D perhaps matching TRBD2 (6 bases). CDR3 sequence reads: CASSRGGVYNEQFF. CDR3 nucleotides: TGTGCCAGCAGCAGGGGCGGGGTATACAATGAGCAGTTCTTC.